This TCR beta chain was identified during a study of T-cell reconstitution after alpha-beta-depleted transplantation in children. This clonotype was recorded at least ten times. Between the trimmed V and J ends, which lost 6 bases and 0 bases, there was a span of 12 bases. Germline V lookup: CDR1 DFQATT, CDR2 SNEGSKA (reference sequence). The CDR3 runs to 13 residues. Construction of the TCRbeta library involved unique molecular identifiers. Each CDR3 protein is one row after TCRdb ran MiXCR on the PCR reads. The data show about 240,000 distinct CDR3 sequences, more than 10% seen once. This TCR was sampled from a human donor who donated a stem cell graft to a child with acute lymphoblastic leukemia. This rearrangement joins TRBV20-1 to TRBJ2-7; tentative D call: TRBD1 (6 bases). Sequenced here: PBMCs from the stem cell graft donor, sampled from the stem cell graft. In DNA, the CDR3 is TGCAGTGCCCGGGGACACCTCTCCTACGAGCAGTACTTC. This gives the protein CSARGHLSYEQYF.